What follows describes a single T cell receptor beta chain. The target antigen is unknown. The CDR3 has 12 amino acids. Trimming shortened V by 6 bases and J by 6 bases, and 12 bases separated the two germline ends. The germline V gene encodes CDR1 DFQATT and CDR2 SNEGSKA (reference sequence). This record belongs to a study of T cells in Graves' hyperthyroidism and ophthalmopathy. Study as a whole: Peripheral blood samples were taken at initial diagnosis, prior to any treatment.

Study-wide results and caveats: Most thyroid clonotypes expanded above 0.001 were also detected in blood.

TCR beta CDR3 regions were amplified from RNA. The HTBI primer set served for first-round RT-PCR of the TCR CDR3. TCRdb analysed the multiplex PCR reads with MiXCR anew, one entry per CDR3 protein. Of 700,000 or so distinct CDR3 sequences in the sample, roughly 17% are singletons; the top ten hold roughly 8%. The chain carries TRBV20-1 and TRBJ2-1; D is uncertain. Sequencing used blood. The TCR sequence derives from a man aged 18 to 29 with Graves' hyperthyroidism. The CDR3 reads CSAPNSVNEQFF. DNA of the CDR3: TGCAGTGCCCCCAACTCGGTCAATGAGCAGTTCTTC.